The clone carrying this TCR beta chain appeared a few times. Looked up from germline, CDR1 is SNHLY and CDR2 is FYNNEI. The CDR3 has 13 amino acids. V lost 9 bases, J lost 2 bases, and 13 bases lay in between. The data originate from a study of T cells after yellow fever vaccination. TCRdb fed the 5' RACE reads into MiXCR, producing one record per CDR3 protein. The table shows approximately 260,000 distinct CDR3 sequences, with around 5.3% occurring only once. This chain joins TRBV2 and TRBJ1-2; D is uncertain. The clonotype comes from a man between 18 and 29 years old who received the YFV17D yellow fever vaccine. Sequencing used CD4+ T cells sorted from PBMCs, obtained on the day of the yellow fever booster vaccination. As DNA, the CDR3 is TGTGCCAGGGAGGGTTTATCCAACTATGGCTACACCTTC. Translated, it gives CAREGLSNYGYTF.